This passage covers 8 T cell receptor beta chains from one sample sequenced in a study of blood T cells in healthy people across ages. Alongside a J-beta primer mix, a sample-barcoded 5' primer served in a second PCR lasting roughly 7 to 11 cycles. One entry per CDR3 protein, called by TCRdb with MiXCR from the 5' RACE reads. The table has about 1,000,000 distinct CDR3 sequences, over 35% seen once. Sample: blood. These receptor sequences come from a woman aged 55-70 years in good health.

The chain joins TRBV27 to TRBJ1-2, with TRBD1 as a possible D gene (5 bases). The germline V gene has CDR1 MNHEY and CDR2 SMNVEV (reference sequence). Trimming stripped 5 bases from V and 5 bases from J, with 18 bases between. The CDR3 runs to 15 residues. The CDR3 reads CASSRDGSTIYGYTF. The CDR3 region has the DNA TGTGCCAGCAGTCGGGACGGCTCGACTATTTATGGCTACACCTTC.

The V gene is TRBV6-5, the J gene TRBJ2-7; TRBD1 might be the D (6 bases). V lost 5 bases and J 0 bases, leaving 11 bases between the germline ends. CDR3 length: 14 amino acids. Germline lookup yields CDR1 MNHEY and CDR2 SVGAGI. CDR3 residues: CASSPGVSSYEQYF. The DNA for the CDR3 is TGTGCCAGCAGTCCAGGGGTTAGCTCCTACGAGCAGTACTTC.

The rearrangement uses TRBV21-1 and TRBJ2-7; the table gives TRBD1 as D, unverified against the DNA. TRBV21-1 is annotated as a pseudogene. The CDR3 runs to 16 residues. The CDR3 here is CASSKPQGANSYEQYF. The CDR3 nucleotides are TGTGCCAGCAGCAAACCACAGGGGGCCAACTCCTACGAGCAGTACTTC.

In its sample, this clonotype was seen many times. The CDR3 bases are TGTGCCAGCAGCAAAATCGGCGGGAGGAATAGCTCCTACAATGAGCAGTTCTTC. Encoded protein: CASSKIGGRNSSYNEQFF. The chain couples TRBV21-1 to TRBJ2-1; TRBD2 is the table's D call, not checked against the DNA. TRBV21-1 is reported as a pseudogene. This CDR3 region has 18 residues.

The chain couples TRBV5-1 to TRBJ1-1, with D hard to call. The CDR3 length is 15 residues. The V end was cut by 0 bases, the J end by 4 bases, with 13 bases between. Germline V gene sequence: CDR1 SGHRS, CDR2 YFSETQ. CDR3 in amino acids: CASSLGPGMGTEAFF. The CDR3 DNA reads TGCGCCAGCAGCTTGGGCCCCGGCATGGGCACTGAAGCTTTCTTT.

This clonotype was seen just once. The chain joins TRBV5-1 to TRBJ2-3; 8 nucleotides agree with TRBD2. From germline, CDR1 is SGHRS and CDR2 YFSETQ. Unmatched junction bases numbered 2, after V lost 0 bases and J lost 2 bases. The CDR3 sequence is 15 residues long. DNA for the CDR3: TGCGCCAGCAGCTTGGCCGGGAGGGACACAGATACGCAGTATTTT. Translated: CASSLAGRDTDTQYF.

This clonotype came up once. Its ends do not fully match the called genes, so a read error is possible. The rearrangement joins TRBV20-1 to TRBJ1-5; 9 bases are shared with TRBD1. The germline V gene encodes CDR1 DFQATT and CDR2 SNEGSKA (reference sequence). This CDR3 has 14 amino acids. This CDR3 is CSATSGQGNQPRHF. The CDR3, as DNA: TGCAGTGCCACCTCAGGACAGGGGAATCAGCCCCGGCATTTT.

There are many counts of this clonotype. As DNA, the CDR3 is TGTGCCAGCAGACGAGGGTACGAGCAGTACTTC. Translation: CASRRGYEQYF. This chain uses TRBV27 with TRBJ2-7; D might be TRBD2 (5 bases). Germline CDR1 MNHEY, CDR2 SMNVEV (reference sequence). The V gene lost 6 bases and the J gene lost 4 bases, with 7 bases spanning the gap. The CDR3 is made up of 11 amino acids.